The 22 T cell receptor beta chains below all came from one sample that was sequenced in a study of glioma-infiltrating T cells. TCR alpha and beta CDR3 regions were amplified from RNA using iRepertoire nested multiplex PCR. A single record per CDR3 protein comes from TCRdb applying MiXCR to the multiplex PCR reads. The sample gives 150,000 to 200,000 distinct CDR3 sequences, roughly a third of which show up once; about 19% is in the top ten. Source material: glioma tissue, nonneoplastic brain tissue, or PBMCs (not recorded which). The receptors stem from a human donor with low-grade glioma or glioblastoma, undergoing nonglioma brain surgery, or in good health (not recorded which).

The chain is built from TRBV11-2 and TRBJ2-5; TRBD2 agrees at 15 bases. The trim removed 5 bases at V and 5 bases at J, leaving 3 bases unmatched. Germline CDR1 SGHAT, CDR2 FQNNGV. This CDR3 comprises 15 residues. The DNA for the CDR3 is TGTGCCAGCAGCCGGACTAGCGGGAGGGGGGAGACCCAGTACTTC. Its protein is CASSRTSGRGETQYF.

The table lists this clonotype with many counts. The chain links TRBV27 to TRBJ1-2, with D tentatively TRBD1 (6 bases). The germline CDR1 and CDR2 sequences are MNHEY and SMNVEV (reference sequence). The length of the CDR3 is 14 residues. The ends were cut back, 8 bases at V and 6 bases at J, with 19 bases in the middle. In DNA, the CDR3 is TGTGCCAGCGGACGACAGGAAGGGTTCGATGGCTACACCTTC. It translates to CASGRQEGFDGYTF.

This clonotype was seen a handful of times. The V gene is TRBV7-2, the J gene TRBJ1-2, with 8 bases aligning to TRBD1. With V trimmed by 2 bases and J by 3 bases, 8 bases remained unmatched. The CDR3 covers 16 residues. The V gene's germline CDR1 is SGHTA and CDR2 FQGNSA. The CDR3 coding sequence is TGTGCCAGCAGCTTATCAGCCCAGGGGGCTTACTATGGCTACACCTTC. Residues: CASSLSAQGAYYGYTF.

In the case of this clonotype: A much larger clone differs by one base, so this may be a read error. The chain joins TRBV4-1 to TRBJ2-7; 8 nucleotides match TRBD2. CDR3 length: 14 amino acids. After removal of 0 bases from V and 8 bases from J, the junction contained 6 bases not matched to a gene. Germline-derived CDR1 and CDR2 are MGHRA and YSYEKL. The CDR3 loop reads CASSQDSGSYKQYF. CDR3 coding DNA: TGCGCCAGCAGCCAAGACAGCGGGAGTTACAAGCAGTACTTC.

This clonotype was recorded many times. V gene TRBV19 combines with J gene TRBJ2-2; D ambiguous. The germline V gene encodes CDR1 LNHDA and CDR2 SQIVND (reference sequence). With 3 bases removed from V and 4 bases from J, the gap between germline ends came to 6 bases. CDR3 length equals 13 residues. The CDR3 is CASSIQVTGELFF. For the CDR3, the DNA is TGTGCCAGTAGTATTCAAGTCACCGGGGAGCTGTTTTTT.

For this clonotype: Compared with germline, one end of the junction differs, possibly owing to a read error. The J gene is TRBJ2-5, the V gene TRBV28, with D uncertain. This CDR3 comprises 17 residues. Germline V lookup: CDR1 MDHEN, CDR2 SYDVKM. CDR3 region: CASSYSRQALYQETKYF. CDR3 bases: TGTGCCAGCAGTTACTCGCGGCAGGCACTGTACCAAGAGACCAAGTACTTC.

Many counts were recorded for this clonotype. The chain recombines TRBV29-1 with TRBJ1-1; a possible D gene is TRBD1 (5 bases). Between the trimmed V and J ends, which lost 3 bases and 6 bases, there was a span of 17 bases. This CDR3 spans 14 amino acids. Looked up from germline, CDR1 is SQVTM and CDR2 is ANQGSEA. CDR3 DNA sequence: TGCAGCGTTGACGGTGGCGGATCGGGGCCTGAAGCTTTCTTT. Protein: CSVDGGGSGPEAFF.

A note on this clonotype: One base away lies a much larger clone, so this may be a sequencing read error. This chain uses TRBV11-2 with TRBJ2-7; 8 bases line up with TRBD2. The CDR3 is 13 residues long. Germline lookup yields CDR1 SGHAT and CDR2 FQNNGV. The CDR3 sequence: CASGLDREGEQYF. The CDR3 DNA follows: TGTGCCAGCGGCTTAGACCGGGAGGGCGAGCAGTACTTC.

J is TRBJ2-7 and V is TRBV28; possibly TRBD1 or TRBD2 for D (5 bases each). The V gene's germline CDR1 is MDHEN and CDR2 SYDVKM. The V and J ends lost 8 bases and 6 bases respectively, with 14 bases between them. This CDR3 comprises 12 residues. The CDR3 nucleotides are TGTGCCAGCCTCCCCGGGACGCGCGAGCAGTACTTC. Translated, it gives CASLPGTREQYF.

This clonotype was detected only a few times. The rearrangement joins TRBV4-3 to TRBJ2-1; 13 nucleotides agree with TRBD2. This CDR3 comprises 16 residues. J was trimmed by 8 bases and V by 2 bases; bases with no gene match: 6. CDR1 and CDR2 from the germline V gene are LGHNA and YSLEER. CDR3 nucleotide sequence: TGCGCCAGCAGCCAAAGGGGGACTAGCGGGACCGATGAGCAGTTCTTC. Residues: CASSQRGTSGTDEQFF.

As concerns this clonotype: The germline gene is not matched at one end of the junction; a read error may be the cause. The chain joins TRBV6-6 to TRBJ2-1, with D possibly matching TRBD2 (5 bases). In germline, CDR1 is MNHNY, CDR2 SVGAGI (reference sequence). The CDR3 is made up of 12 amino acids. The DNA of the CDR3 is TGTTCCAGCAGCGATACTAGAGATGAGCAGTTCTTC. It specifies CSSSDTRDEQFF.

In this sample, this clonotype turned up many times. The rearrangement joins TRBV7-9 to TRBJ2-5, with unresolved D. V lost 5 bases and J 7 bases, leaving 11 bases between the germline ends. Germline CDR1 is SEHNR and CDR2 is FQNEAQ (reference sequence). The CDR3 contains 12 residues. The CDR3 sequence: CASSTRLGTQYF. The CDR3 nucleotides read TGTGCCAGCAGCACCCGACTGGGGACCCAGTACTTC.

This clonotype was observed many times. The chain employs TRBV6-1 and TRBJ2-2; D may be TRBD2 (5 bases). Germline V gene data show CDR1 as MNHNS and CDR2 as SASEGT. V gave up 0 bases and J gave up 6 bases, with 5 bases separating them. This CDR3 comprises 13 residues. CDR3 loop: CASSEAEAGELFF. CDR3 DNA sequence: TGTGCCAGCAGTGAAGCGGAGGCCGGGGAGCTGTTTTTT.

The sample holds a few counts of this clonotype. The CDR3 spells CASSQDFLVGGPQETQYF. CDR3 in DNA: TGCGCCAGCAGCCAAGATTTCCTTGTAGGGGGCCCCCAAGAGACCCAGTACTTC. The rearrangement uses TRBV4-1 and TRBJ2-5, with 7 bases lining up with TRBD1. The ends lost 0 bases at V and 1 base at J; junction bases unmatched: 11. The length of the CDR3 is 18 residues. From germline, CDR1 is MGHRA and CDR2 YSYEKL.

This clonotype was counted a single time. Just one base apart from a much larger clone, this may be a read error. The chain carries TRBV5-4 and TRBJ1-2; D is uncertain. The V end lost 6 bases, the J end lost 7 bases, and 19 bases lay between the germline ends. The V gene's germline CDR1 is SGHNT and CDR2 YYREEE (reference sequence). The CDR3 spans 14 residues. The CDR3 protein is CASISQTDPGGYTF. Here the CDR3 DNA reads TGTGCCAGCATTTCCCAAACAGATCCTGGTGGCTACACCTTC.

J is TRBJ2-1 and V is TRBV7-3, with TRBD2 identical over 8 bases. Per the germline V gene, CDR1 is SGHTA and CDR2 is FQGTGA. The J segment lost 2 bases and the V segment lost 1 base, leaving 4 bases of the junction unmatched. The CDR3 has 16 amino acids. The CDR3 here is CASSLSGSGTYNEQFF. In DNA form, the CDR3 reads TGTGCCAGCAGCTTAAGCGGTAGCGGGACCTACAATGAGCAGTTCTTC.

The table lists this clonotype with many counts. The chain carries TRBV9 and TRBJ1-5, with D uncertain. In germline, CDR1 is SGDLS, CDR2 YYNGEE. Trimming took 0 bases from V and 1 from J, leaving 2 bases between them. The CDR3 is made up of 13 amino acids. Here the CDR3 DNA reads TGTGCCAGCAGCGTAGGCAGCAATCAGCCCCAGCATTTT. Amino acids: CASSVGSNQPQHF.

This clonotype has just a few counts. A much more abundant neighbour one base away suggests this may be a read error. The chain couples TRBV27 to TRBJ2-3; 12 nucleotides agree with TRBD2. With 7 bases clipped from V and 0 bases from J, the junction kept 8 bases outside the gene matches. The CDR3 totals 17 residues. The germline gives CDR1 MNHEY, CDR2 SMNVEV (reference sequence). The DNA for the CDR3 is TGTGCCAGCACGGAGGTGGGACTAGCGGGTAGCACAGATACGCAGTATTTT. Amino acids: CASTEVGLAGSTDTQYF.

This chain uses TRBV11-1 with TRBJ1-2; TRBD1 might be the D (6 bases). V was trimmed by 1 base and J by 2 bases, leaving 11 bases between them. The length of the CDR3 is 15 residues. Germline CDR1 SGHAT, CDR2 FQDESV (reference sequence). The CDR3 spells CASSLVSTGNYGYTF. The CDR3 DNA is TGTGCCAGCAGCTTAGTGTCTACAGGGAACTATGGCTACACCTTC.

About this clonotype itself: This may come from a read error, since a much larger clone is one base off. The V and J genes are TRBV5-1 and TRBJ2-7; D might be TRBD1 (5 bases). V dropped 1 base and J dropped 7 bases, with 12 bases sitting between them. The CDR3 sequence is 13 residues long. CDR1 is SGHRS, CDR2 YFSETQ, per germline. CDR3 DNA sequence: TGCGCCAGCAGCTTGCAGGGTCTGAATGAGCAGTACTTC. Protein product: CASSLQGLNEQYF. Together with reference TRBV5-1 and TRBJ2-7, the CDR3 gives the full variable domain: KAGVTQTPRYLIKTRGQQVTLSCSPISGHRSVSWYQQTPGQGLQFLFEYFSETQRNKGNFPGRFSGRQFSNSRSEMNVSTLELGDSALYLCASSLQGLNEQYFGPGTRLTVT.

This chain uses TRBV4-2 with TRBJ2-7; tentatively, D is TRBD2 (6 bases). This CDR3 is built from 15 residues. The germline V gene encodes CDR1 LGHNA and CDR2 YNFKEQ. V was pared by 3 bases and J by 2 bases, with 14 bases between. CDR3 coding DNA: TGTGCCAGCAGCCATCCGGGGACTTCGCCCTACGAGCAGTACTTC. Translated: CASSHPGTSPYEQYF.

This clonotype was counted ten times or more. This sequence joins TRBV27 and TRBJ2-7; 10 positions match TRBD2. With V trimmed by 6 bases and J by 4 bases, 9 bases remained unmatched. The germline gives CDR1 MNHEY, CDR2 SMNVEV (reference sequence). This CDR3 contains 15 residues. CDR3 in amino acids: CASRDGLAGEYEQYF. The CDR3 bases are TGTGCCAGCAGGGACGGCCTAGCGGGAGAATACGAGCAGTACTTC.